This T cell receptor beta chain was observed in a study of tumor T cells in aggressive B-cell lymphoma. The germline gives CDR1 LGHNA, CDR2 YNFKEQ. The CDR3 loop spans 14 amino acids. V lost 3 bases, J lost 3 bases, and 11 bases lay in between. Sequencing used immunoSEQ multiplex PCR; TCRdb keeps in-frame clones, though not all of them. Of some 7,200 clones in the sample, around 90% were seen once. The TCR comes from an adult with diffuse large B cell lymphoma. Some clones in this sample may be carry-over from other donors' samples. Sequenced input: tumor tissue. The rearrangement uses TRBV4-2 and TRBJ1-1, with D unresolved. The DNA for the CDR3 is TGTGCCAGCAGCCAGGGAGACGGAGACACTGAAGCTTTCTTT. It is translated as CASSQGDGDTEAFF.